Below are 7 T cell receptor beta chains sequenced from a single sample in a study of T cell responses to AZD1222 COVID-19 vaccine. This table comes from immunoSEQ multiplex PCR, and its TCRdb copy is limited to in-frame clones, with some not included. The sample includes about 110,000 clones, 80% to 90% seen only once; the top ten take 1.2%. Sequencing was performed on peripheral blood, taken on day 0 of AZD1222 vaccination. Receptors were obtained from an adult in good health.

The chain uses TRBV3-1 (or the pseudogene TRBV3-2) and TRBJ1-5; TRBD1 agrees at 10 bases. The CDR3 covers 16 residues. V trimming: 0 bases; J trimming: 4 bases; junction bases outside the gene matches: 3. CDR1 and CDR2 from the germline V gene are LGHDT and YNNKEL (reference sequence). The CDR3: CASSQDGGQGNQPQHF. The CDR3 coding sequence is TGTGCCAGCAGCCAAGATGGGGGACAGGGGAATCAGCCCCAGCATTTT.

The rearrangement links TRBV19 to TRBJ1-2; D unclear. This CDR3 spans 12 amino acids. Germline CDR1 is LNHDA and CDR2 is SQIVND (reference sequence). V lost 3 bases to trimming and J lost 8 bases, with 10 bases between them. DNA of the CDR3: TGTGCCAGTAGTATCAGGCTGAGCGGCTACACCTTC. It specifies CASSIRLSGYTF.

The chain has TRBV5-6 and TRBJ2-7; D is undetermined. This CDR3 has 11 residues. The germline V gene encodes CDR1 SGHDT and CDR2 YYEEEE. Trimming stripped 3 bases from V and 3 bases from J, with 4 bases between. The CDR3 region has the DNA TGTGCCAGCAGCTCCTACTACGAGCAGTACTTC. Amino acids: CASSSYYEQYF.

V usage is TRBV5-4 and J usage is TRBJ1-4; D remains ambiguous. V shed 1 base and J shed 8 bases, with 9 bases lying between them. Germline loops: CDR1 SGHNT, CDR2 YYREEE (reference sequence). This CDR3 contains 13 residues. In DNA, the CDR3 is TGTGCCAGCAGCTTGTGGTTGGGGGAAAAACTGTTTTTT. Residues: CASSLWLGEKLFF.

This clone was counted once. The chain uses TRBV6-5 and TRBJ1-1; D ambiguous. CDR1 and CDR2 (germline): MNHEY, SVGAGI. Trimming stripped 6 bases from V and 5 bases from J, with 7 bases between. The CDR3 totals 11 residues. DNA of the CDR3: TGTGCCAGCAGAGTTAGTACTGAAGCTTTCTTT. Translation gives CASRVSTEAFF.

This chain links TRBV27 with TRBJ2-1, with 7 bases matching TRBD2. Per germline, CDR1 MNHEY and CDR2 SMNVEV (reference sequence). J was trimmed by 9 bases and V by 6 bases; bases with no gene match: 8. CDR3 length equals 13 residues. The CDR3 bases are TGTGCCAGCAGAGTTCCCAGCGGGGCTGAGCAGTTCTTC. It is translated as CASRVPSGAEQFF.

V is TRBV7-2 and J is TRBJ2-5; D is possibly TRBD1 (6 bases). This CDR3 region has 16 residues. Germline-derived CDR1 and CDR2 are SGHTA and FQGNSA. Trimming removed 1 base at V and 4 bases at J, with 16 bases between. DNA of the CDR3: TGTGCCAGCAGCTTAGTTGGCAGGGGCGTAGGAGAGACCCAGTACTTC. Residues: CASSLVGRGVGETQYF.